The 5 T cell receptor beta chains reported below all come from one sample, sequenced in a study of T cell changes during pregnancy in multiple sclerosis. Using immunoSEQ multiplex PCR, the repertoire was profiled, and TCRdb retains in-frame clones only, with some absent. Altogether tens of thousands of clones are present, 92% being singletons, with the ten largest covering about 2.5%. The sequences come from peripheral blood, collected before pregnancy. The receptors stem from a female donor with multiple sclerosis, enrolled in a pregnancy study.

The chain recombines TRBV5-1 with TRBJ2-2; D is perhaps TRBD2 (5 bases). Trimming left V 0 bases short and J 3 bases short, with 9 bases between. Germline values: CDR1 SGHRS, CDR2 YFSETQ. This CDR3 has 15 residues. The CDR3 spells CASSLGGRDTGELFF. In DNA form, the CDR3 reads TGCGCCAGCAGCTTGGGAGGGCGTGACACCGGGGAGCTGTTTTTT.

This chain connects TRBV11-2 to TRBJ2-7; TRBD1 matches 8 bases. J lost 2 bases, V lost 4 bases, and 7 bases had no gene match. Per the germline V gene, CDR1 is SGHAT and CDR2 is FQNNGV. This CDR3 is 15 amino acids long. CDR3 nucleotides: TGTGCCAGCAGCTCGCGGACAGGGCTGACCTACGAGCAGTACTTC. It yields the protein CASSSRTGLTYEQYF.

This sequence joins TRBV6-5 and TRBJ1-2; D is uncertain. V lost 6 bases and J 8 bases, leaving 16 bases between the germline ends. From germline, CDR1 is MNHEY and CDR2 SVGAGI. This CDR3 contains 13 residues. The CDR3 protein is CASSPVSEQGYTF. The CDR3 nucleotides are TGTGCCAGCAGCCCCGTGTCGGAGCAAGGCTACACCTTC.

CDR3 sequence (DNA): TGTGCCACCAGCAGAGAGGGGAGGGCCACAGATACGCAGTATTTT. This translates into CATSREGRATDTQYF. The chain uses TRBV15 and TRBJ2-3; 7 positions match TRBD2. V lost 0 bases and J lost 2; bases outside the gene matches: 2. In germline, CDR1 is LNHNV, CDR2 YYDKDF (reference sequence). CDR3 size: 15 residues.

CDR3 loop: CASSSFPGTGVGDYGYTF. The CDR3 nucleotides read TGTGCCAGCAGCTCCTTTCCCGGGACAGGGGTTGGGGACTATGGCTACACCTTC. This chain connects TRBV7-9 to TRBJ1-2, with TRBD1 matching 10 bases. Germline trimming cut 4 bases from V and 3 bases from J; bases unmatched to any gene: 14. Germline V lookup: CDR1 SEHNR, CDR2 FQNEAQ (reference sequence). This CDR3 is 18 amino acids long.